One and the same sample provided the 32 T cell receptor beta chains below, sequenced in a study of T cell responses to AZD1222 COVID-19 vaccine. Using immunoSEQ multiplex PCR, the repertoire was profiled, and TCRdb retains in-frame clones only, with some absent. The data contain about 120,000 clones, 92% of them seen just once; the ten biggest clones take up 11% to 15%. The material sequenced was peripheral blood, taken on day 0 of AZD1222 vaccination. The receptors originated from an adult in good health.

V is TRBV6-2 or TRBV6-3 and J is TRBJ2-5; 13 bases match TRBD2. The germline V gene encodes CDR1 MNHEY and CDR2 SVGEGT. V lost 2 bases to trimming and J lost 4 bases; unmatched junction nucleotides: 7. The CDR3 extends over 17 amino acids. CDR3: CASSYRTSGGLGETQYF. The CDR3 nucleotides read TGTGCCAGCAGTTACCGGACTAGCGGGGGCCTCGGAGAGACCCAGTACTTC.

The chain couples TRBV7-2 to TRBJ2-7; D may be TRBD1 (6 bases). Germline-derived CDR1 and CDR2 are SGHTA and FQGNSA. The ends were cut back, 5 bases at V and 4 bases at J, with 21 bases in the middle. The CDR3 length is 16 residues. The CDR3 sequence is CASSGGPWDTGYEQYF. In nucleotides, the CDR3 is TGTGCCAGCAGCGGAGGCCCGTGGGACACCGGATACGAGCAGTACTTC.

The J gene is TRBJ2-3, the V gene TRBV4-3, with D maybe TRBD2 (5 bases). From germline, CDR1 is LGHNA and CDR2 YSLEER. CDR3 size: 15 residues. Trimming took 3 bases from V and 2 from J, leaving 12 bases between them. The CDR3, as DNA: TGCGCCAGCAGCCAGAAAGAGGACTTCACAGATACGCAGTATTTT. Translating it yields CASSQKEDFTDTQYF.

The chain carries TRBV4-3 and TRBJ1-4, with D unclear. V was pared by 0 bases and J by 10 bases, with 9 bases between. CDR1 and CDR2 (germline): LGHNA, YSLEER. The CDR3 covers 13 residues. This CDR3 reads CASSQDLLGKLFF. CDR3 nucleotides: TGCGCCAGCAGCCAAGATCTTTTAGGAAAACTGTTTTTT.

CDR3 sequence reads: CASSTPTGEETQYF. The CDR3 DNA reads TGCGCCAGCAGCACACCCACAGGGGAGGAGACCCAGTACTTC. This chain uses TRBV5-1 with TRBJ2-5; 7 bases fit TRBD1. CDR1 SGHRS and CDR2 YFSETQ come from the germline V gene. V lost 4 bases, J lost 5 bases, and 8 bases stayed unmatched. CDR3 length equals 14 residues. The whole variable domain, filled in from reference TRBV5-1 and TRBJ2-5, reads KAGVTQTPRYLIKTRGQQVTLSCSPISGHRSVSWYQQTPGQGLQFLFEYFSETQRNKGNFPGRFSGRQFSNSRSEMNVSTLELGDSALYLCASSTPTGEETQYFGPGTRLLVL.

The V call is TRBV7-9, the J call TRBJ1-2; weak D call: TRBD1 (6 bases). CDR1 is SEHNR and CDR2 is FQNEAQ in the germline V gene (reference sequence). CDR3 length: 14 residues. Trimming cost V 5 bases and J 4 bases, with 14 bases left between them. DNA for the CDR3: TGTGCCAGCAGCCTAGGGTCAGGGGCCTATGGCTACACCTTC. Protein: CASSLGSGAYGYTF.

DNA of the CDR3: TGTGCCAGCAGCTGGAGGGGGGGCCGGAGCTCCTACAATGAGCAGTTCTTC. As protein: CASSWRGGRSSYNEQFF. This rearrangement joins TRBV5-6 to TRBJ2-1; a possible D gene is TRBD2 (7 bases). This CDR3 has 17 amino acids. Germline CDR1 reads SGHDT; CDR2 reads YYEEEE. V shed 3 bases and J shed 0 bases, with 16 bases lying between them.

This rearrangement joins TRBV28 to TRBJ2-7, with a weak D call TRBD2 (6 bases). CDR1 MDHEN and CDR2 SYDVKM come from the germline V gene. This CDR3 has 11 amino acids. V was shortened by 7 bases and J by 5 bases, with 9 bases between the two germline ends. Here the CDR3 reads CASTWGDEQYF. CDR3 nucleotide sequence: TGTGCCAGCACCTGGGGGGACGAGCAGTACTTC.

This clone was seen only once. This chain joins TRBV4-3 and TRBJ1-2; possibly TRBD1 for D (5 bases). V lost 1 base to trimming and J lost 7 bases, with 10 bases between them. Germline V gives CDR1 LGHNA, CDR2 YSLEER. The CDR3 is 13 amino acids. The CDR3 protein is CASSQAGSGGYTF. In nucleotides, the CDR3 is TGCGCCAGCAGCCAAGCAGGGTCGGGTGGCTACACCTTC.

On this clone: At one boundary the junction diverges from the germline segment, which might be a read error. This chain uses TRBV7-7 with TRBJ2-1; 9 bases match TRBD2. The CDR3 consists of 18 residues. The V gene's germline CDR1 is SSHAT and CDR2 FNYEAQ (reference sequence). This chain's CDR3 is CASSLGLSGRSSYNEQFF. DNA of the CDR3: TGTGCTAGCAGCTTAGGATTAAGCGGGAGGTCTTCCTACAATGAGCAGTTCTTC.

V gene TRBV7-6 combines with J gene TRBJ1-1; the D is unclear. Germline values: CDR1 SGHVS, CDR2 FNYEAQ. This CDR3 contains 14 residues. V was shortened by 5 bases and J by 1 base, with 11 bases between the two germline ends. The CDR3 bases are TGTGCCAGCAGCGGTCAATATCCGAACACTGAAGCTTTCTTT. The encoded protein is CASSGQYPNTEAFF.

The chain employs TRBV12-3 or TRBV12-4 and TRBJ1-2, with D hard to call. This CDR3 has 13 amino acids. V was pared by 2 bases and J by 2 bases, with 6 bases between. In DNA form, the CDR3 reads TGTGCCAGCAGTTTATACAGAAACTATGGCTACACCTTC. Translated: CASSLYRNYGYTF.

This chain connects TRBV7-2 to TRBJ2-1, with D possibly matching TRBD1 (6 bases). Trimming removed 2 bases from V and 3 bases from J, with 14 bases in between. The CDR3 is 16 residues long. Germline V lookup: CDR1 SGHTA, CDR2 FQGNSA. The CDR3 bases are TGTGCCAGCAGCTTATTTGGGCAGGGGAACTACAATGAGCAGTTCTTC. This gives the protein CASSLFGQGNYNEQFF.

The chain joins TRBV6-6 to TRBJ1-6, with TRBD1 as a possible D gene (6 bases). V lost 5 bases and J lost 0, with 20 bases in between. Germline CDR1 reads MNHNY; CDR2 reads SVGAGI (reference sequence). The CDR3 has 19 amino acids. The CDR3 protein is CASSPTLGGKASYNSPLHF. CDR3 coding DNA: TGTGCCAGCAGTCCAACACTAGGGGGGAAGGCCTCCTATAATTCACCCCTCCACTTT.

The chain uses TRBV20-1 and TRBJ2-1; 7 nucleotides match TRBD2. The germline CDR1 and CDR2 sequences are DFQATT and SNEGSKA (reference sequence). This CDR3 spans 15 amino acids. V shed 5 bases and J 6 bases; nucleotides not matched to a gene: 13. The CDR3: CSARDGLDRTNEQFF. CDR3 sequence (DNA): TGCAGTGCTCGTGACGGACTAGACCGTACCAATGAGCAGTTCTTC.

V and J are TRBV20-1 and TRBJ1-5; D may be TRBD1 (6 bases). Germline CDR1 and CDR2: DFQATT and SNEGSKA (reference sequence). The germline V and J ends were trimmed by 3 bases and 7 bases, with 19 bases remaining between them. The CDR3 is made up of 15 amino acids. CDR3 sequence (DNA): TGCAGTGCTAGTGTAGAAGGAATTAGGGGGCAGCCCCAGCATTTT. Residues: CSASVEGIRGQPQHF.

The chain links TRBV7-9 to TRBJ1-5; tentatively, D is TRBD1 (5 bases). Germline V gene lookup returns CDR1 SEHNR and CDR2 FQNEAQ (reference sequence). V lost 1 base and J 7 bases, leaving 11 bases between the germline ends. This CDR3 is built from 14 residues. The CDR3 loop is CASSLDRTNQPQHF. In nucleotides, the CDR3 is TGTGCCAGCAGCTTAGATAGGACAAACCAGCCCCAGCATTTT.

This rearrangement joins TRBV7-6 to TRBJ2-1, with 11 nucleotides matching TRBD2. Germline V gene sequence: CDR1 SGHVS, CDR2 FNYEAQ. Trimming took 2 bases from V and 7 from J; bases not matched to a gene: 7. The CDR3 spans 16 residues. CDR3 in DNA: TGTGCCAGCAGCTTAATAGCGGGAGGGTCAAGAAATGAGCAGTTCTTC. Translation: CASSLIAGGSRNEQFF.

The rearrangement joins TRBV6-5 to TRBJ1-2, with D tentatively TRBD1 (5 bases). V was cut by 7 bases and J by 8 bases, with 17 bases left in between. The CDR3 contains 13 residues. Germline CDR1 MNHEY, CDR2 SVGAGI. The CDR3 nucleotides are TGTGCCAGCACCCATCAACTCAGGGTCGGCTACACCTTC. Translated, it gives CASTHQLRVGYTF.

The chain employs TRBV7-9 and TRBJ1-3; D is undetermined. V shed 7 bases and J shed 4 bases, with 11 bases lying between them. In germline, CDR1 is SEHNR, CDR2 FQNEAQ (reference sequence). This CDR3 has 13 amino acids. The CDR3 coding sequence is TGTGCCAGCAACCTGGAAGGGGGAAACACCATATATTTT. This translates into CASNLEGGNTIYF.

As DNA, the CDR3 is TGCGCCAGCAGTTATTGGGACAGCATGAACACTGAAGCTTTCTTT. This translates into CASSYWDSMNTEAFF. The V and J genes are TRBV5-1 and TRBJ1-1; 7 bases align to TRBD1. The CDR3 has 15 amino acids. The ends lost 5 bases at V and 0 bases at J; junction bases unmatched: 7. Germline V gene sequence: CDR1 SGHRS, CDR2 YFSETQ.

As DNA, the CDR3 is TGTGCCAGCAGCTACACCACCGGGTCACCCCTCCACTTT. Residues: CASSYTTGSPLHF. This chain uses TRBV7-2 with TRBJ1-6, with D unclear. CDR3 length: 13 amino acids. CDR1 and CDR2 (germline): SGHTA, FQGNSA. V lost 4 bases to trimming and J lost 10 bases, with 11 bases between them. Supplemented by reference TRBV7-2 and TRBJ1-6, the full variable domain reads GAGVSQSPSNKVTEKGKDVELRCDPISGHTALYWYRQSLGQGLEFLIYFQGNSAPDKSGLPSDRFSAERTGGSVSTLTIQRTQQEDSAVYLCASSYTTGSPLHFGNGTRLTVT.

For the CDR3, the DNA is TGTGCCAGCAGTCCGGATCAGCCCCAGCATTTT. It is translated as CASSPDQPQHF. The gene calls are TRBV28 and TRBJ1-5, with no clear D. Per the germline V gene, CDR1 is MDHEN and CDR2 is SYDVKM. Between the trimmed V and J ends, which lost 5 bases and 5 bases, there was a span of 4 bases. CDR3 length: 11 residues.

The chain has TRBV2 and TRBJ2-1; 9 nucleotides match TRBD2. There are 14 residues in the CDR3. From germline, CDR1 is SNHLY and CDR2 FYNNEI. V shed 1 base and J 9 bases; nucleotides not matched to a gene: 4. CDR3 residues: CASSEGTSASEQFF. The CDR3 DNA sequence: TGTGCCAGCAGTGAAGGGACTAGCGCGTCTGAGCAGTTCTTC.

The genes are TRBV4-3 and TRBJ2-1; the D call may be TRBD1 or TRBD2 (5 bases each). The germline V and J ends were trimmed by 0 bases and 4 bases, with 10 bases remaining between them. CDR1 and CDR2 (germline): LGHNA, YSLEER. The CDR3 is made up of 15 amino acids. CDR3 residues: CASSQEGTGYNEQFF. CDR3 in DNA: TGCGCCAGCAGCCAAGAGGGGACCGGTTACAATGAGCAGTTCTTC.

The CDR3: CASSLGSSYNSPLHF. The CDR3 DNA is TGTGCCAGCAGTTTGGGATCTTCTTATAATTCACCCCTCCACTTT. The chain employs TRBV7-6 and TRBJ1-6; D is uncertain. CDR1 is SGHVS and CDR2 is FNYEAQ in the germline V gene. The CDR3 runs 15 residues. V was pared by 6 bases and J by 4 bases, with 13 bases between.

The rearrangement uses TRBV29-1 and TRBJ1-4, with a weak D call TRBD1 (5 bases). CDR3 length equals 15 residues. Germline-derived CDR1 and CDR2 are SQVTM and ANQGSEA. V lost 4 bases, J lost 0 bases, and 12 bases lay in between. The CDR3 reads CSVVGGVATNEKLFF. DNA of the CDR3: TGCAGCGTTGTTGGGGGGGTCGCAACTAATGAAAAACTGTTTTTT.

This chain links TRBV7-2 with TRBJ1-1; D is perhaps TRBD1 (5 bases). The CDR3 sequence is 15 residues long. The V and J ends lost 1 base and 4 bases respectively, with 13 bases between them. The germline CDR1 and CDR2 sequences are SGHTA and FQGNSA. CDR3 loop: CASSLEGRWGTEAFF. CDR3 in DNA: TGTGCCAGCAGCTTAGAGGGGCGGTGGGGCACTGAAGCTTTCTTT.

The rearrangement joins TRBV10-1 to TRBJ2-2; 11 bases agree with TRBD1. J was trimmed by 6 bases and V by 8 bases; bases with no gene match: 5. Germline CDR1 is WNHNN and CDR2 is SYGVQD (reference sequence). This CDR3 comprises 14 residues. DNA of the CDR3: TGCGCCAGCGGACGGACAGGGGGCCCCGGGGAGCTGTTTTTT. Its translation is CASGRTGGPGELFF.

This clone was detected once. V gene TRBV30 combines with J gene TRBJ2-7, with 8 bases identical to TRBD2. Looked up from germline, CDR1 is GTSNPN and CDR2 is SVGIG (reference sequence). This CDR3 is 15 amino acids long. With V trimmed by 8 bases and J by 5 bases, 17 bases remained unmatched. Here the CDR3 reads CALEAIKREMDEQYF. The CDR3 DNA follows: TGTGCCCTGGAAGCCATAAAGCGGGAGATGGACGAGCAGTACTTC.

The CDR3 bases are TGTGCCTGGAGTGTATGGGTGAATCAGCCCCAGCATTTT. It translates to CAWSVWVNQPQHF. The chain uses TRBV30 and TRBJ1-5, with unresolved D. From germline, CDR1 is GTSNPN and CDR2 SVGIG (reference sequence). The germline V and J ends were trimmed by 0 bases and 4 bases, with 7 bases remaining between them. The CDR3 has 13 amino acids.

This chain links TRBV28 with TRBJ1-2, with 9 positions matching TRBD1. V lost 2 bases and J lost 8; bases outside the gene matches: 3. The germline gives CDR1 MDHEN, CDR2 SYDVKM. CDR3 length: 13 amino acids. CDR3 DNA sequence: TGTGCCAGCAGTTTAGGGGACAGGGAAGGCTACACCTTC. It yields the protein CASSLGDREGYTF.